This T cell receptor beta chain was sequenced during a study of radiotherapy plus CTLA-4 blockade in lung cancer. With V trimmed by 3 bases and J by 6 bases, 1 base remained unmatched. This CDR3 contains 12 residues. CDR1 SGDLS and CDR2 YYNGEE come from the germline V gene. Assay: immunoSEQ multiplex PCR; the TCRdb copy retains only in-frame clones and omits some. The profile shows 35,000 to 50,000 clones, 60% to 70% of them singletons. This chain links TRBV9 with TRBJ2-3, with 7 bases matching TRBD2. Specimen: peripheral blood, collected from a patient treated with radiotherapy plus ipilimumab. The receptor was derived from a human donor with non-small cell lung cancer who had a partial response to radiotherapy plus ipilimumab. CDR3 region: CASSGEGDTQYF. The CDR3 DNA reads TGTGCCAGCAGCGGGGAGGGGGATACGCAGTATTTT.